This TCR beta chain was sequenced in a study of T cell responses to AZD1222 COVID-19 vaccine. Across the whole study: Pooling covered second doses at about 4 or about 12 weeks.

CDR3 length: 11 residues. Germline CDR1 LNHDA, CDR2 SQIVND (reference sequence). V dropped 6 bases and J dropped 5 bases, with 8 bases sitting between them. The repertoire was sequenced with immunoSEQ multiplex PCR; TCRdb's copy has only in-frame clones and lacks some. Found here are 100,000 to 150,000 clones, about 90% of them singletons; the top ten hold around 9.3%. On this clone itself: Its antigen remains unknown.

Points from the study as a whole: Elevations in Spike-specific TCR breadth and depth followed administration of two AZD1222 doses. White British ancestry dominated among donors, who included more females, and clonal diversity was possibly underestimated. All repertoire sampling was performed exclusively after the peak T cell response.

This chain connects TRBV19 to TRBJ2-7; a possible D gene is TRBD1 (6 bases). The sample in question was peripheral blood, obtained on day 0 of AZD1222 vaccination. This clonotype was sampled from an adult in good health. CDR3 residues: CASSPGDEQYF. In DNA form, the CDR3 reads TGTGCCAGTAGCCCAGGGGACGAGCAGTACTTC.